Listed here are 18 T cell receptor beta chains from one sample, sequenced in a study of blood T cell repertoires in COVID-19. The repertoire was sequenced with immunoSEQ multiplex PCR; TCRdb's copy has only in-frame clones and lacks some. There are 250,000 to 300,000 clones in the sample; about 68% occur only once, and about 3.5% lies in the top ten. Sequencing was done on a sample of peripheral blood. The receptors originated from a woman of 80 years or more with acute or convalescent COVID-19.

The chain uses TRBV5-6 and TRBJ1-5, with D maybe TRBD1 (5 bases). The V and J ends lost 4 bases and 7 bases respectively, with 15 bases between them. CDR3 length: 14 residues. CDR1 SGHDT and CDR2 YYEEEE come from the germline V gene. CDR3 residues: CASSDSRGVQPQHF. The DNA for the CDR3 is TGTGCCAGCAGCGATTCCCGGGGGGTCCAGCCCCAGCATTTT.

J is TRBJ2-2 and V is TRBV5-6; 7 nucleotides line up with TRBD1. Germline-derived CDR1 and CDR2 are SGHDT and YYEEEE. This CDR3 contains 16 residues. Trimming cost V 4 bases and J 6 bases; bases outside gene matches: 12. In DNA, the CDR3 is TGTGCCAGCAGCCCGGGAACGACAGGGATCGCCGGGGAGCTGTTTTTT. Protein sequence: CASSPGTTGIAGELFF. Complete variable domain (other parts from reference TRBV5-6 and TRBJ2-2): DAGVTQSPTHLIKTRGQQVTLRCSPKSGHDTVSWYQQALGQGPQFIFQYYEEEERQRGNFPDRFSGHQFPNYSSELNVNALLLGDSALYLCASSPGTTGIAGELFFGEGSRLTVL.

The chain carries TRBV6-5 and TRBJ1-2, with a weak D call TRBD1 (6 bases). The CDR3 spans 12 residues. CDR1 MNHEY and CDR2 SVGAGI come from the germline V gene. V was pared by 7 bases and J by 4 bases, with 10 bases between. CDR3 sequence: CASKGDTYGYTF. DNA for the CDR3: TGTGCCAGCAAAGGGGACACCTATGGCTACACCTTC.

The genes are TRBV19 and TRBJ2-1; TRBD2 matches 9 bases. Germline V gene lookup returns CDR1 LNHDA and CDR2 SQIVND (reference sequence). This CDR3 spans 14 amino acids. J gave up 10 bases and V 1 base, and 5 bases lay outside the gene matches. The CDR3 sequence is CASSIGREGREQFF. CDR3 sequence (DNA): TGTGCCAGTAGTATAGGGCGGGAGGGCCGAGAGCAGTTCTTC.

The chain joins TRBV2 to TRBJ1-2, with D perhaps matching TRBD1 (6 bases). Germline CDR1 is SNHLY and CDR2 is FYNNEI. The CDR3 extends over 14 amino acids. Trimming removed 8 bases from V and 7 bases from J, with 20 bases in between. The CDR3 loop is CASRMGGGVGGYTF. CDR3 nucleotides: TGTGCCAGCCGTATGGGCGGGGGCGTCGGTGGCTACACCTTC. The complete variable domain, with remaining parts taken from reference TRBV2 and TRBJ1-2, reads EPEVTQTPSHQVTQMGQEVILRCVPISNHLYFYWYRQILGQKVEFLVSFYNNEISEKSEIFDDQFSVERPDGSNFTLKIRSTKLEDSAMYFCASRMGGGVGGYTFGSGTRLTVV.

V usage is TRBV4-1 and J usage is TRBJ1-6, with 9 nucleotides matching TRBD1. Germline lookup yields CDR1 MGHRA and CDR2 YSYEKL. The CDR3 totals 19 residues. V lost 3 bases and J lost 7; bases outside the gene matches: 16. CDR3 region: CASSHRVGTGTSRNSPLHF. The CDR3 DNA reads TGCGCCAGCAGCCATCGAGTAGGGACAGGGACTTCCAGGAATTCACCCCTCCACTTT.

This clone was counted only a few times. This chain uses TRBV7-9 with TRBJ2-2; 8 bases are a match to TRBD2. The CDR3 runs to 15 residues. Germline-derived CDR1 and CDR2 are SEHNR and FQNEAQ (reference sequence). Trimming cost V 3 bases and J 5 bases; bases outside gene matches: 5. The CDR3 loop reads CASSLRVAGTGELFF. The CDR3 bases are TGTGCCAGCAGCTTGCGAGTAGCGGGAACCGGGGAGCTGTTTTTT.

CDR3 sequence: CASSIDNRAVYGYTF. DNA for the CDR3: TGTGCCAGTAGTATAGATAACAGGGCGGTCTATGGCTACACCTTC. The rearrangement joins TRBV19 to TRBJ1-2; weak D call: TRBD1 (6 bases). Trimming shortened V by 0 bases and J by 4 bases, and 12 bases separated the two germline ends. Germline assignment: CDR1 LNHDA and CDR2 SQIVND (reference sequence). The CDR3 totals 15 residues.

A few counts support this clone. The V and J genes are TRBV9 and TRBJ1-1; no clear D gene. Germline CDR1 is SGDLS and CDR2 is YYNGEE. This CDR3 contains 15 residues. Trimming left V 0 bases short and J 1 base short, with 10 bases between. Here the CDR3 DNA reads TGTGCCAGCAGCGTAGACGGGATGGCGAACACTGAAGCTTTCTTT. This codes for CASSVDGMANTEAFF.

CDR3 nucleotide sequence: TGTGCCAGCAGTTACTCCCAGGTTCGTGGCCAGCCCCAGCATTTT. Translating it yields CASSYSQVRGQPQHF. The chain links TRBV6-2 or TRBV6-3 to TRBJ1-5; D is unclear. The germline CDR1 and CDR2 sequences are MNHEY and SVGEGT. The length of the CDR3 is 15 residues. The V end was cut by 0 bases, the J end by 7 bases, with 13 bases between.

The rearrangement links TRBV10-3 to TRBJ1-1; D may be TRBD1 (5 bases). Deletions cut 5 bases from V and 0 bases from J, with 7 bases between. CDR1 is ENHRY and CDR2 is SYGVKD in the germline V gene. The CDR3 has 13 residues. The CDR3 sequence: CAISRDLNTEAFF. For the CDR3, the DNA is TGTGCCATCAGTCGGGACTTGAACACTGAAGCTTTCTTT.

This clone was seen only a few times. The chain joins TRBV2 to TRBJ1-5; D is perhaps TRBD1 (5 bases). Looked up from germline, CDR1 is SNHLY and CDR2 is FYNNEI. CDR3 size: 15 residues. With 4 bases removed from V and 5 bases from J, the gap between germline ends came to 15 bases. The CDR3 reads CASSVRGTEYQPQHF. The CDR3 nucleotides read TGTGCCAGCAGTGTTAGGGGCACGGAATATCAGCCCCAGCATTTT.

This clone was recorded a few times. The V gene is TRBV19, the J gene TRBJ1-1, with D perhaps TRBD1 (6 bases). The length of the CDR3 is 14 residues. Germline lookup yields CDR1 LNHDA and CDR2 SQIVND (reference sequence). V lost 2 bases and J 5 bases, leaving 12 bases between the germline ends. CDR3 sequence (DNA): TGTGCCAGTAGTATAAGAGGGGGGGGGACTGAAGCTTTCTTT. Translating it yields CASSIRGGGTEAFF.

The chain combines TRBV12-5 with TRBJ2-3; possible D gene TRBD2, 5 bases. Germline V gives CDR1 LGHNT, CDR2 FRNRAP. V lost 0 bases and J 3 bases, leaving 22 bases between the germline ends. The CDR3 consists of 19 residues. CDR3 nucleotide sequence: TGTGCTAGTGGTTTGGTAAAAGGCCCTGGACTTAGCGTAACAGATACGCAGTATTTT. Translation: CASGLVKGPGLSVTDTQYF.

The V gene is TRBV18, the J gene TRBJ2-7, with D tentatively TRBD1 (5 bases). Germline loops: CDR1 KGHSH, CDR2 LQKENI. Trimming took 5 bases from V and 2 from J, leaving 16 bases between them. This CDR3 comprises 15 residues. This CDR3 reads CASSSSPGQAYEQYF. For the CDR3, the DNA is TGTGCCAGCTCATCAAGCCCAGGACAAGCCTACGAGCAGTACTTC.

This chain links TRBV9 with TRBJ1-2; D is undetermined. Germline CDR1 and CDR2: SGDLS and YYNGEE. The CDR3 contains 15 residues. The V end was cut by 0 bases, the J end by 8 bases, with 17 bases between. Here the CDR3 DNA reads TGTGCCAGCAGCGTAGGAGTCTCCGCGGAACGAGGCTACACCTTC. It codes for CASSVGVSAERGYTF.

The chain links TRBV4-3 to TRBJ1-4, with 9 nucleotides matching TRBD1. J was trimmed by 8 bases and V by 0 bases; bases with no gene match: 7. The CDR3 totals 16 residues. Germline CDR1 reads LGHNA; CDR2 reads YSLEER. The CDR3 sequence is CASSQDLQGAPEKLFF. CDR3 nucleotides: TGCGCCAGCAGCCAAGATCTACAGGGGGCGCCGGAAAAACTGTTTTTT.

This chain links TRBV12-5 with TRBJ2-1; 10 bases agree with TRBD1. The trim removed 1 base at V and 7 bases at J, leaving 10 bases unmatched. Germline lookup yields CDR1 LGHNT and CDR2 FRNRAP. The CDR3 extends over 17 amino acids. For the CDR3, the DNA is TGTGCTAGTGGTTTGGCCCCCGGGACAGGGGCCCCAAATGAGCAGTTCTTC. It encodes CASGLAPGTGAPNEQFF.